One and the same sample provided the 7 T cell receptor beta chains below, sequenced in a study of cytotoxic CD8 clonotypes in ibrutinib-treated CLL. Clones were sequenced by immunoSEQ multiplex PCR, and TCRdb holds only the in-frame ones, with some missing. The data show under 150,000 clones, approximately 80% seen once. The material sequenced was PBMCs, taken after 36 months of ibrutinib treatment. All receptors derive from a human donor with chronic lymphocytic leukemia.

The CDR3 is CASGLPAGLSRLETQYF. CDR3 coding DNA: TGTGCTAGTGGTTTACCAGCGGGACTCTCCCGCCTGGAGACCCAGTACTTC. This chain links TRBV12-5 with TRBJ2-5, with 7 bases matching TRBD2. The CDR3 covers 17 residues. Trimming took 3 bases from V and 5 from J; bases not matched to a gene: 15. Germline CDR1 LGHNT, CDR2 FRNRAP.

The V gene is TRBV28, the J gene TRBJ2-1, with D possibly TRBD2 on 6 matching bases. CDR1 MDHEN and CDR2 SYDVKM come from the germline V gene. The V end was cut by 6 bases, the J end by 7 bases, with 16 bases between. This CDR3 contains 14 residues. The CDR3: CASRLMTSRNEQFF. CDR3 bases: TGTGCCAGCAGGCTAATGACTAGTAGGAATGAGCAGTTCTTC.

V usage is TRBV10-3 and J usage is TRBJ2-5, with TRBD2 matching over 9 bases. J gave up 5 bases and V 10 bases, and 2 bases lay outside the gene matches. Germline CDR1 is ENHRY and CDR2 is SYGVKD. The CDR3 has 11 residues. The CDR3 bases are TGTGCCAGCGGGACTAGCGAGACCCAGTACTTC. Encoded protein: CASGTSETQYF.

CDR3 protein: CASSPGTTPTSQYF. The CDR3 nucleotides are TGTGCCAGCAGCCCCGGGACCACCCCTACGTCGCAGTATTTT. V is TRBV7-3 and J is TRBJ2-3, with D perhaps being TRBD1 or TRBD2 (5 bases each). Trimming cost V 5 bases and J 10 bases, with 19 bases left between them. Germline CDR1 is SGHTA and CDR2 is FQGTGA. The CDR3 has 14 amino acids.

V gene TRBV28 combines with J gene TRBJ2-1; 8 positions match TRBD2. The CDR3 covers 15 residues. Per germline, CDR1 MDHEN and CDR2 SYDVKM. The V and J ends lost 7 bases and 9 bases, in that order; junction bases with no gene match: 14. CDR3 loop: CASTPGLRGVPEQFF. The CDR3 DNA follows: TGTGCCAGCACCCCCGGTCTGCGGGGGGTTCCTGAGCAGTTCTTC.

There are a few counts of this clone. The gene calls are TRBV19 and TRBJ2-1, with D perhaps TRBD1 or TRBD2 (6 bases each). CDR3 length equals 13 residues. The V and J ends lost 7 bases and 2 bases respectively, with 9 bases between them. Germline CDR1 and CDR2: LNHDA and SQIVND (reference sequence). This CDR3 reads CASKRGAYNEQFF. CDR3 coding DNA: TGTGCCAGTAAAAGGGGGGCCTACAATGAGCAGTTCTTC.

This CDR3 reads CASSSQGINQPQHF. The DNA for the CDR3 is TGTGCCAGCAGCTCACAGGGCATCAATCAGCCCCAGCATTTT. V and J are TRBV7-9 and TRBJ1-5, with D possibly being TRBD1 (6 bases). This CDR3 region has 14 residues. Germline CDR1 reads SEHNR; CDR2 reads FQNEAQ (reference sequence). Trimming left V 4 bases short and J 3 bases short, with 10 bases between.